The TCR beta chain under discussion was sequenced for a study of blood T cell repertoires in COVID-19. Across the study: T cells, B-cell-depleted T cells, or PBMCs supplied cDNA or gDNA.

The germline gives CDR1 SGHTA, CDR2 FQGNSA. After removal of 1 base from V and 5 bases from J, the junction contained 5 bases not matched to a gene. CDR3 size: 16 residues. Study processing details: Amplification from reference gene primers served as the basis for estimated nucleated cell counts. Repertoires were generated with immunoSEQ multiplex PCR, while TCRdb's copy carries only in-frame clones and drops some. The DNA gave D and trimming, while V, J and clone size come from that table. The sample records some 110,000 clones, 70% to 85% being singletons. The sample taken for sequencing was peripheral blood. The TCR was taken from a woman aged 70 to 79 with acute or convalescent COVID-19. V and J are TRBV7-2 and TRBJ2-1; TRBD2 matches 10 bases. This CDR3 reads CASSLEALAGDNEQFF. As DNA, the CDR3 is TGTGCCAGCAGCTTAGAGGCCCTAGCGGGGGACAATGAGCAGTTCTTC.